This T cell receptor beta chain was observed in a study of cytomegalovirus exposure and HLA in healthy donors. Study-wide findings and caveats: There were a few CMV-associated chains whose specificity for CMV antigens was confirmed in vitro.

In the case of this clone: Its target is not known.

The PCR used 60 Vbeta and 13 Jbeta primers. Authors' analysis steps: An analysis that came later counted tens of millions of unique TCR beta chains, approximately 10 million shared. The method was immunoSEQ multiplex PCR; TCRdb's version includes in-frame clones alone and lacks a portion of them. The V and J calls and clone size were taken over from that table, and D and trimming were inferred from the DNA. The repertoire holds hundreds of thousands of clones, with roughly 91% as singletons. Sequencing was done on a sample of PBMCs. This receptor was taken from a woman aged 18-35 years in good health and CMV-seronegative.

This CDR3 is CASSPGAGITGELFF. The CDR3 coding sequence is TGTGCCAGCAGCCCAGGGGCAGGGATCACCGGGGAGCTGTTTTTT. The chain couples TRBV7-2 to TRBJ2-2, with D perhaps TRBD1 (6 bases). This CDR3 comprises 15 residues. Looked up from germline, CDR1 is SGHTA and CDR2 is FQGNSA. V was shortened by 5 bases and J by 4 bases, with 14 bases between the two germline ends.